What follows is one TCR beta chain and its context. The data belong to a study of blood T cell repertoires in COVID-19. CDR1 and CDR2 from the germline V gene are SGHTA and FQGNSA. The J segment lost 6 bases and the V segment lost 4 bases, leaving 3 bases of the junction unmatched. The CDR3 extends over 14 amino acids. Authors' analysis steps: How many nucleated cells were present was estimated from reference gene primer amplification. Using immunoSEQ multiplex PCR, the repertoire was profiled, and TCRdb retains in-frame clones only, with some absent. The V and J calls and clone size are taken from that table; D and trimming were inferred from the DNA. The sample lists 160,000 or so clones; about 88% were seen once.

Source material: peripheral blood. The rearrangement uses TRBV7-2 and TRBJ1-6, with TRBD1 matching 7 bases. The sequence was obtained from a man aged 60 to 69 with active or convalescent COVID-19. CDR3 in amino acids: CASSSGQLNSPLHF. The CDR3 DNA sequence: TGTGCCAGCAGCTCGGGACAGCTTAATTCACCCCTCCACTTT.